This T cell receptor (beta chain) emerged from a study of blood T cell repertoires in COVID-19. Study overall: The United States, Italy and Spain provided the acute and convalescent COVID-19 samples. T cells, B-cell-depleted T cells, or PBMCs supplied cDNA or gDNA.

Per the authors' pipeline: By means of reference gene primer amplification, nucleated cell counts were estimated. Assay: immunoSEQ multiplex PCR; the TCRdb copy retains only in-frame clones and omits some. From that table come the V and J calls and clone size; the DNA was used to work out D and trimming. The table includes hundreds of thousands of clones, around 90% detected once. In this sample, this clone turned up once. The germline V and J ends were trimmed by 7 bases and 1 base, with 15 bases remaining between them. The CDR3 runs to 15 residues. Germline-derived CDR1 and CDR2 are SGHRS and YFSETQ. Seattle patients were enrolled while actively infected and followed longitudinally.

Sequenced input: peripheral blood. The receptor's source is a woman in her thirties or forties with COVID-19, enrolled during active disease. The chain combines TRBV5-1 with TRBJ1-3; possible D gene TRBD1, 5 bases. CDR3 DNA: TGCGCCAGCCGATCGGGGGGTTGGTCTGGAAACACCATATATTTT. It specifies CASRSGGWSGNTIYF.